This record looks at one TCR beta chain sequence and its context. This sample was taken from a study of blood T cell repertoires in COVID-19. Original processing notes: The authors estimated nucleated cell counts from reference gene primer amplification. Measured with immunoSEQ multiplex PCR; TCRdb has only the in-frame clones, and not every one. Clone size and the V and J calls come from that table; the DNA yielded D and trimming. The sample shows fewer than 350,000 clones, just over 90% of them seen only once. Germline V gives CDR1 SNHLY, CDR2 FYNNEI. Trimming pared 8 bases from V and 1 base from J, leaving 15 bases between. The CDR3 runs to 15 residues. Enrollees, about 18 to 89 years old, lived in 24 US areas. Participants were placed into cohorts based on the clinical history they reported.

The TCR was taken from a woman aged 40 to 55 with acute COVID-19. V usage is TRBV2 and J usage is TRBJ2-1, with D hard to call. Sequenced sample: PBMCs or T cells enriched from blood (not recorded which). CDR3 bases: TGTGCCAGCGTCGACCTACCCAGGTCCTACAATGAGCAGTTCTTC. The encoded protein is CASVDLPRSYNEQFF.